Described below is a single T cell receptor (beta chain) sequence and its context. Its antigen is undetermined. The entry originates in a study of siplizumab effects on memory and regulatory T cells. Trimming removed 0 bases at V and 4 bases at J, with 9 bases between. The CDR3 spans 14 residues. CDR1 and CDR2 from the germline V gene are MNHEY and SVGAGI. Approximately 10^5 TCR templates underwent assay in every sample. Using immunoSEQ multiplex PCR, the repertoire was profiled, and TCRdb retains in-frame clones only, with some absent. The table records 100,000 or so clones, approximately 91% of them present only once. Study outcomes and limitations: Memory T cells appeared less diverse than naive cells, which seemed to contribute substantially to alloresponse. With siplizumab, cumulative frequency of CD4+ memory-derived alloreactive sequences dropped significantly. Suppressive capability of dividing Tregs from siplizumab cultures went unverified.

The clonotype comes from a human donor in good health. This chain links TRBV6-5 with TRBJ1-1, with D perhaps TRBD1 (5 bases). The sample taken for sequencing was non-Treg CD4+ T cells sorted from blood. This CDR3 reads CASSYSGTSTEAFF. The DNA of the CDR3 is TGTGCCAGCAGTTACTCAGGGACGTCCACTGAAGCTTTCTTT.